The clone carrying this TCR beta chain occurred many times. The CDR3 is 16 residues long. V trimming: 4 bases; J trimming: 1 base; junction bases outside the gene matches: 4. The entry originates in a study of spatial heterogeneity in lung cancer. Time point denoted: sample taken at primary tumor resection. There were around 72 donors, all of them untreated patients with early-stage non-small cell lung cancer. TCRdb called the 5' RACE reads again in MiXCR, with one record for every CDR3 protein. The table includes more than 5,500 distinct CDR3 sequences, 5.5% to 8% detected once. Sequences were derived from PBMCs, sampled at surgery. V is TRBV12-3 or TRBV12-4 and J is TRBJ2-6; TRBD1 matches at 7 bases. This TCR was recovered from a male donor with early-stage non-small cell lung cancer. The CDR3 sequence: CASSWQGVSGANVLTF. CDR3 sequence (DNA): TGTGCCAGCAGTTGGCAGGGGGTATCTGGGGCCAACGTCCTGACTTTC.